This T cell receptor (beta chain) was captured in a study of T cell repertoires in cytomegalovirus infection. Study-level information: HLA-B-restricted CMV epitopes that are well studied, plus recently identified HLA-C-restricted ones, were used by the study. Study-level findings and limits: The study identified carriers of CMV plus the relevant HLA from cumulative public TCR beta family frequency. The ex vivo response was dominated by HLA-C-restricted CMV-specific TCR beta clonotypes.

TCRdb used MiXCR to reprocess the reads, holding one entry per CDR3 protein. The sample yields 250,000 to 300,000 distinct CDR3 sequences, less than 25% seen once. Germline CDR1 LNHNV, CDR2 YYDKDF (reference sequence). V was pared by 0 bases and J by 9 bases, with 15 bases between. There are 15 residues in the CDR3. Details on this clonotype: Its antigen is not identified.

The specimen comprised cultured PBMCs, sampled from culture after CMV antigen stimulation. The chain has TRBV15 and TRBJ2-1, with a possible D match to TRBD2 (6 bases). The receptor was derived from a human donor in good health (CMV status not recorded). Some clones in this sample may be carry-over from other donors' samples. CDR3 sequence (DNA): TGTGCCACCAGCAGAGATTTGGAGGGTAGGGGTGAGCAGTTCTTC. Translating it yields CATSRDLEGRGEQFF.